These T cell receptor beta chains were read from a single sample in a study of blood T cell repertoires in COVID-19. Repertoires were generated with immunoSEQ multiplex PCR, while TCRdb's copy carries only in-frame clones and drops some. This table holds hundreds of thousands of clones, about four fifths found once. The source material was peripheral blood. The receptors shown here come from a woman aged 40 to 55 with active or convalescent COVID-19. CDR3s include the opening cysteine and the closing phenylalanine or tryptophan. Fields, in order: J gene, V gene, clone size, CDR3 protein. Where a row states a size, it is once, few, many or the class of an expanded clone; other rows omit it.

J gene: TRBJ1-4
V gene: TRBV6-5
clone size: -
CDR3 protein: CASSYRRESRSFF

J gene: TRBJ1-1
V gene: TRBV6-5
clone size: -
CDR3 protein: CASRRGLNTEAFF

J gene: TRBJ2-2
V gene: TRBV9
clone size: -
CDR3 protein: CASSSPGGLAGVSGELFF

J gene: TRBJ1-3
V gene: TRBV10-3
clone size: few
CDR3 protein: CAISESNGISGNTIYF

J gene: TRBJ1-1
V gene: TRBV5-1
clone size: -
CDR3 protein: CASSWGTNTEAFF

J gene: TRBJ2-7
V gene: TRBV28
clone size: -
CDR3 protein: CASSPTGGNEQYF

J gene: TRBJ1-4
V gene: TRBV27
clone size: few
CDR3 protein: CASRPLGGPNEKLFF

J gene: TRBJ1-4
V gene: TRBV24-1
clone size: -
CDR3 protein: CATRADRQFPNEKLFF

J gene: TRBJ1-4
V gene: TRBV7-9
clone size: -
CDR3 protein: CASSRTGDSEKLFF

J gene: TRBJ2-3
V gene: TRBV30
clone size: -
CDR3 protein: CAWSEGVGGDTQYF

J gene: TRBJ2-1
V gene: TRBV10-1
clone size: -
CDR3 protein: CASIPTRDRVNEQFF

J gene: TRBJ1-3
V gene: TRBV24-1
clone size: -
CDR3 protein: CATSDPGGSGNTIYF

J gene: TRBJ2-7
V gene: TRBV9
clone size: -
CDR3 protein: CASSVDPGLSYEQYF

J gene: TRBJ2-2
V gene: TRBV3-1/TRBV3-2
clone size: -
CDR3 protein: CASSQRVTGELFF